This TCR beta chain appears in the sequencing data of a study of early T cells in non-severe SARS-CoV-2 infection. General observations from the study: Anti-spike CD8 responses were favored by VDJdb matching, which missed private and CD4 specificities.

This clonotype was observed many times. Antigen specificity is unknown. Unique molecular identifiers were added to individual cDNA molecules. One entry per CDR3 protein, called by TCRdb with MiXCR from the 5' RACE reads. The repertoire holds tens of thousands of distinct CDR3 sequences, with roughly 4% as singletons. This CDR3 is built from 14 residues. Trimming took off 4 bases at V and 1 base at J, with 10 bases between the two ends. The germline V gene has CDR1 SEHNR and CDR2 FQNEAQ (reference sequence). The TCR sequence derives from an adult who was a healthcare worker with PCR-confirmed SARS-CoV-2 infection or an uninfected control (not recorded which). Sequencing was done on a sample of whole blood. This sequence joins TRBV7-9 and TRBJ2-5, with D possibly matching TRBD1 (6 bases). The CDR3 loop reads CASSSGDRQETQYF. Here the CDR3 DNA reads TGTGCCAGCAGCTCAGGGGACCGCCAAGAGACCCAGTACTTC.